Described below is a single T cell receptor beta chain sequence and its context. TCRdb's copy holds only in-frame clones and misses some; the assay was immunoSEQ multiplex PCR. The sample lists about 2 million clones, around 96% occurring once. Naive CD8 populations comprised CD45RO-negative cells positively selected for CCR7, excluding terminally differentiated effector memory CD45RA+ cells. This record comes from a study of shared clonotypes between healthy human individuals. Germline V gene data show CDR1 as MNHEY and CDR2 as SVGAGI. Between the trimmed V and J ends, which lost 2 bases and 0 bases, there was a span of 12 bases. The length of the CDR3 is 16 residues.

V is TRBV6-5 and J is TRBJ2-3; the D is unclear. The sequencing sample was made of naive CD8+ T cells sorted from blood. The clonotype originates from a man younger than 30 in good health. The CDR3 here is CASSYVSGESTDTQYF. The CDR3 DNA reads TGTGCCAGCAGTTACGTCTCTGGCGAAAGCACAGATACGCAGTATTTT.